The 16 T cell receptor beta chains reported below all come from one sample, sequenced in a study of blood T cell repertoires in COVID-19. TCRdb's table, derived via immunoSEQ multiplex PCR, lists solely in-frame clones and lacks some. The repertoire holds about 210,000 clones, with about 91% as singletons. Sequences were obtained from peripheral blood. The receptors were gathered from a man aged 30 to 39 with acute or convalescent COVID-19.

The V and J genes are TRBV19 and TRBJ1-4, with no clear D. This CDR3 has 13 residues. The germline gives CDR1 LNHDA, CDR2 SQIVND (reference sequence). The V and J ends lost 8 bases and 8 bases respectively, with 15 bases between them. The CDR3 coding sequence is TGTGCCAGTGGGGTTCCCGGGGTGGAAAAACTGTTTTTT. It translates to CASGVPGVEKLFF.

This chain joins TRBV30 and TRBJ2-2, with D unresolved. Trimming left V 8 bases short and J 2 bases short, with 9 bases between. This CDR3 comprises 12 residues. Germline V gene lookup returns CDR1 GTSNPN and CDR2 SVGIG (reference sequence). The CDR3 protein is CAHSPNTGELFF. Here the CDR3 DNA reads TGTGCCCATAGCCCAAACACCGGGGAGCTGTTTTTT.

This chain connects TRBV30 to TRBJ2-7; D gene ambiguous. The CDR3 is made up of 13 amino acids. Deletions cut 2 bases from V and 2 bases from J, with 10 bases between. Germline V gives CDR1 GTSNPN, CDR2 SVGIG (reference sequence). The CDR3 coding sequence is TGTGCCTGGAGTATCTTTTCCCCCTACGAGCAGTACTTC. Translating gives CAWSIFSPYEQYF.

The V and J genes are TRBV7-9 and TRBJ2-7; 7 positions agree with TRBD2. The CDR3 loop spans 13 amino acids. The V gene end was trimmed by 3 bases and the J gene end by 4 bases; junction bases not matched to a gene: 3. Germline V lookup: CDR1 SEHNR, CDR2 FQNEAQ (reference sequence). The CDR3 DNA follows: TGTGCCAGCAGCTTGGGGGGGAGGTACGAGCAGTACTTC. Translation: CASSLGGRYEQYF.

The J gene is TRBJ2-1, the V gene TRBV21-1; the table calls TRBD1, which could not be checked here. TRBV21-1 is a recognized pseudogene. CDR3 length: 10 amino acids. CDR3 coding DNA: TGTGCCGGCCGCCGTAATGAGCAGTTCTTC. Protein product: CAGRRNEQFF.

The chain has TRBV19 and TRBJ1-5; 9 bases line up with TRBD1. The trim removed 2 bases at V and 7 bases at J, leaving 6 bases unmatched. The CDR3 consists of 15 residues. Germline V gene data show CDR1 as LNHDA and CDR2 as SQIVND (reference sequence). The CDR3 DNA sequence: TGTGCCAGTAGTATACTACAGGGGGCAAGCCAGCCCCAGCATTTT. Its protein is CASSILQGASQPQHF.

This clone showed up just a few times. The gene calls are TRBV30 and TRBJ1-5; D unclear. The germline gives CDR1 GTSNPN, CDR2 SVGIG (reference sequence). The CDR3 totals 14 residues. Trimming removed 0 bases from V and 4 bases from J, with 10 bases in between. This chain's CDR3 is CAWSVTNRNQPQHF. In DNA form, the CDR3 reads TGTGCCTGGAGTGTAACTAATCGGAATCAGCCCCAGCATTTT.

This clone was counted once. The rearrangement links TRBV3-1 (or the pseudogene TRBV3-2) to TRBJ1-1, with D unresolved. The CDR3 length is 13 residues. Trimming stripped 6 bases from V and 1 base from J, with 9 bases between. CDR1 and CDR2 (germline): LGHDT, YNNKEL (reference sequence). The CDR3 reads CASRAAGNTEAFF. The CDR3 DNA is TGTGCCAGCAGGGCGGCCGGGAACACTGAAGCTTTCTTT.

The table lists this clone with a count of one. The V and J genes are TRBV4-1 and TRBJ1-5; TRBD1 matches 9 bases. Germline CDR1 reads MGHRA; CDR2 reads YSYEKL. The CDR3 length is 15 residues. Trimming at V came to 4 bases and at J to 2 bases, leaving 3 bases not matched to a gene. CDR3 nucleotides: TGCGCCAGCAGCCCGGGACAGGGTGGCAATCAGCCCCAGCATTTT. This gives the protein CASSPGQGGNQPQHF.

CDR3 DNA: TGCAGCGTCGTAGGGGGTTTAAGCTACGAGCAGTACTTC. It translates to CSVVGGLSYEQYF. This chain connects TRBV29-1 to TRBJ2-7; D may be TRBD1 (6 bases). The CDR3 totals 13 residues. Trimming cost V 6 bases and J 3 bases, with 15 bases left between them. Germline CDR1 reads SQVTM; CDR2 reads ANQGSEA.

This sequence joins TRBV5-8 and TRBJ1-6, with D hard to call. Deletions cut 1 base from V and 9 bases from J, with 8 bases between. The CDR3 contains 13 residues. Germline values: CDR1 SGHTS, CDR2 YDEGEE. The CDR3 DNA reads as TGTGCCAGCAGCTTGTCCCCTAGTTCACCCCTCCACTTT. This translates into CASSLSPSSPLHF.

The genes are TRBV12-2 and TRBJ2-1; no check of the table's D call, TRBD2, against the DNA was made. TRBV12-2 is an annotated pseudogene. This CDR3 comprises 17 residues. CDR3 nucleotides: TGTGCAAGTCGCTTAGGGCTAGCGGGAGTATCCCCGTGGGAGCAGTTCTTC. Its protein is CASRLGLAGVSPWEQFF.

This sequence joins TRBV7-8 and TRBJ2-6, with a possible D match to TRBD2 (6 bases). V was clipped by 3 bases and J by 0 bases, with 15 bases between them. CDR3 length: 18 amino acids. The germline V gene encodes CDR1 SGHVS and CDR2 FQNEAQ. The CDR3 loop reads CASSFAGYSLSGANVLTF. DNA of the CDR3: TGTGCCAGCAGCTTCGCGGGGTACTCTCTCTCTGGGGCCAACGTCCTGACTTTC.

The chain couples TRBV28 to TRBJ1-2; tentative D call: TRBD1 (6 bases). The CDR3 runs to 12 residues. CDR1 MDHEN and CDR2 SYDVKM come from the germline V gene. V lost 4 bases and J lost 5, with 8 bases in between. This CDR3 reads CASSSQGYGYTF. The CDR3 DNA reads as TGTGCCAGCAGTTCTCAGGGGTATGGCTACACCTTC.

CDR3 bases: TGTGCCAGCAGCCTACAGGGCCCGAGATACGAGCAGTACTTC. Protein product: CASSLQGPRYEQYF. The chain links TRBV2 to TRBJ2-7; tentatively, D is TRBD1 (6 bases). CDR3 length equals 14 residues. Germline assignment: CDR1 SNHLY and CDR2 FYNNEI. With 6 bases removed from V and 4 bases from J, the gap between germline ends came to 16 bases. The full variable domain, its missing parts supplied by reference TRBV2 and TRBJ2-7, is EPEVTQTPSHQVTQMGQEVILRCVPISNHLYFYWYRQILGQKVEFLVSFYNNEISEKSEIFDDQFSVERPDGSNFTLKIRSTKLEDSAMYFCASSLQGPRYEQYFGPGTRLTVT.

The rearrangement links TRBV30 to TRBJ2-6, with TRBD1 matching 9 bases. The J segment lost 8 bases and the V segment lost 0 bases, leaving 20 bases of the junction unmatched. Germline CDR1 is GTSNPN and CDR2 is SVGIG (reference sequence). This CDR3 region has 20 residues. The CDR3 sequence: CAWSVRRLLGRTGVSNVLTF. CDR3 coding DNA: TGTGCCTGGAGTGTACGTCGCCTGCTCGGTCGGACAGGGGTCTCCAACGTCCTGACTTTC.